Following are 2 T cell receptor beta chains from one sample sequenced in a study of blood T cell repertoires in COVID-19. Profiled with immunoSEQ multiplex PCR; TCRdb holds only in-frame clones, not every one. The sample records 250,000 to 350,000 clones, around 85% being singletons. Input material: peripheral blood. These receptors were taken from a human donor with COVID-19, enrolled during active disease. The donor label of this sample is uncertain.

This sequence joins TRBV29-1 and TRBJ2-1, with D possibly TRBD2 on 6 matching bases. The CDR3 extends over 14 amino acids. The V end was cut by 8 bases, the J end by 0 bases, with 14 bases between. Germline V gives CDR1 SQVTM, CDR2 ANQGSEA. As DNA, the CDR3 is TGCAGCCTCTTGGGGGGTAGCTCCTACAATGAGCAGTTCTTC. Protein sequence: CSLLGGSSYNEQFF.

This chain connects TRBV30 to TRBJ2-2; weak D call: TRBD2 (5 bases). The CDR3 totals 13 residues. V lost 0 bases, J lost 6 bases, and 8 bases lay in between. Germline CDR1 reads GTSNPN; CDR2 reads SVGIG (reference sequence). CDR3 nucleotide sequence: TGTGCCTGGAGTGTAACCGGGGCCGGGGAGCTGTTTTTT. This gives the protein CAWSVTGAGELFF.